Following are 24 T cell receptor beta chains from one sample sequenced in a study of blood T cells in healthy people across ages. Alongside a J-beta primer mix, a sample-barcoded 5' primer served in a second PCR lasting roughly 7 to 11 cycles. TCRdb called the 5' RACE reads again in MiXCR, with one record for every CDR3 protein. The sample includes more than 550,000 distinct CDR3 sequences, 20% to 25% of them seen just once. The source material was blood. These receptors all come from an older man in good health.

The rearrangement links TRBV14 to TRBJ2-6, with a possible D match to TRBD1 (6 bases). CDR3 length: 17 amino acids. CDR1 and CDR2 from the germline V gene are SGHDN and FVKESK. V lost 0 bases to trimming and J lost 4 bases, with 13 bases between them. CDR3 protein: CASSQEAPGDGANVLTF. The CDR3 coding sequence is TGTGCCAGCAGCCAAGAAGCCCCAGGGGACGGGGCCAACGTCCTGACTTTC. The variable domain in full, with the rest retrieved from reference TRBV14 and TRBJ2-6, is EAGVTQFPSHSVIEKGQTVTLRCDPISGHDNLYWYRRVMGKEIKFLLHFVKESKQDESGMPNNRFLAERTGGTYSTLKVQPAELEDSGVYFCASSQEAPGDGANVLTFGAGSRLTVL.

The chain combines TRBV7-9 with TRBJ1-4; no definite D call. Between the trimmed V and J ends, which lost 5 bases and 0 bases, there was a span of 10 bases. The CDR3 extends over 15 amino acids. Germline CDR1 and CDR2: SEHNR and FQNEAQ (reference sequence). CDR3 DNA sequence: TGTGCCAGCAGCCTCACATTCGCAACTAATGAAAAACTGTTTTTT. Protein: CASSLTFATNEKLFF.

This rearrangement joins TRBV4-3 to TRBJ2-3; D could derive from TRBD1 or TRBD2 (5 bases each). The CDR3 sequence is 14 residues long. Trimming cost V 4 bases and J 8 bases, with 16 bases left between them. Germline assignment: CDR1 LGHNA and CDR2 YSLEER. The CDR3 DNA follows: TGCGCCAGCAGCCCCCGGGACCTCGGCGCTACGCAGTATTTT. Its translation is CASSPRDLGATQYF.

This clonotype was seen more than once but under ten times. A much more abundant neighbour one base away suggests this may be a read error. The rearrangement joins TRBV7-9 to TRBJ2-1; 10 bases align to TRBD1. In germline, CDR1 is SEHNR, CDR2 FQNEAQ (reference sequence). This CDR3 contains 15 residues. Written as DNA, the CDR3 is TGTGCCAGCAGCCCAGACAGGGGGCGAAACTACGAGCAGTGCTTC. Translation gives CASSPDRGRNYEQCF.

V usage is TRBV7-6 and J usage is TRBJ2-5; a weak D match, TRBD1 (6 bases). With the DNA end fitting TRBJ2-7 better, the J assignment may be wrong. This CDR3 contains 14 residues. Germline V gene sequence: CDR1 SGHVS, CDR2 FNYEAQ. The CDR3 DNA follows: TGTGCCAGCAGCTTAGGGCAGGGGACAAACGAGCAGTACTTC. Amino acid sequence: CASSLGQGTNEQYF.

The chain is built from TRBV5-1 and TRBJ2-4; 8 nucleotides match TRBD1. The CDR3 length is 16 residues. CDR1 and CDR2 from the germline V gene are SGHRS and YFSETQ. V dropped 4 bases and J dropped 3; count of bases not matched to a gene: 9. CDR3 in amino acids: CASSAQGAWGKNIQYF. As DNA, the CDR3 is TGCGCCAGCAGCGCTCAGGGGGCTTGGGGCAAAAACATTCAGTACTTC.

The V and J genes are TRBV5-6 and TRBJ1-1; D possibly corresponds to TRBD1 (5 bases). Germline CDR1 reads SGHDT; CDR2 reads YYEEEE. Trimming took 0 bases from V and 0 from J, leaving 18 bases between them. The CDR3 contains 18 residues. The CDR3 is CASSLARGQRSMNTEAFF. The CDR3 coding sequence is TGTGCCAGCAGCTTGGCTCGGGGCCAACGTAGCATGAACACTGAAGCTTTCTTT.

The chain combines TRBV4-2 with TRBJ2-7, with unresolved D. The J call may be in error: the DNA end matches TRBJ2-5 better. This CDR3 contains 17 residues. Germline-derived CDR1 and CDR2 are LGHNA and YNFKEQ. The CDR3 here is CASSQDVIGRWEETQYF. CDR3 sequence (DNA): TGTGCCAGCAGCCAAGATGTGATAGGACGGTGGGAAGAGACCCAGTACTTC.

The V and J genes are TRBV7-9 and TRBJ2-5, with 11 bases aligning to TRBD1. The junction had 7 bases not matched to a gene; V was cut back by 2 bases and J by 5 bases. CDR3 size: 16 residues. In germline, CDR1 is SEHNR, CDR2 FQNEAQ (reference sequence). CDR3 loop: CASSLTGTGGRETQYF. CDR3 bases: TGTGCCAGCAGCTTAACTGGGACAGGGGGAAGGGAGACCCAGTACTTC.

The rearrangement uses TRBV20-1 and TRBJ2-3; D tentatively fits TRBD1 or TRBD2 (6 bases each). V was shortened by 0 bases and J by 1 base, with 11 bases between the two germline ends. The CDR3 has 15 residues. Germline V CDR1 and CDR2: DFQATT, SNEGSKA (reference sequence). The CDR3 sequence is CSARDLRGRTDTQYF. The CDR3 DNA is TGCAGTGCTAGAGATCTTCGGGGGCGCACAGATACGCAGTATTTT.

The gene calls are TRBV6-6 and TRBJ1-1; 12 nucleotides align to TRBD1. The J segment lost 3 bases and the V segment lost 3 bases, leaving 5 bases of the junction unmatched. Germline V gene lookup returns CDR1 MNHNY and CDR2 SVGAGI (reference sequence). The CDR3 has 16 residues. CDR3: CASSYGTGGSYTEAFF. CDR3 sequence (DNA): TGTGCCAGCAGTTATGGGACAGGGGGCTCTTACACTGAAGCTTTCTTT.

This clonotype was seen a handful of times. This chain links TRBV5-1 with TRBJ2-7; maybe TRBD1 (5 bases). Germline V gene sequence: CDR1 SGHRS, CDR2 YFSETQ. V shed 0 bases and J shed 0 bases, with 10 bases lying between them. The CDR3 totals 15 residues. This CDR3 reads CASSLVGVNSYEQYF. CDR3 nucleotide sequence: TGCGCCAGCAGCTTGGTAGGGGTGAACTCCTACGAGCAGTACTTC.

This clonotype was detected only a few times. The CDR3 DNA reads as TGTGCCATAATCGGGGTGGGAACGTATTTT. Translating it yields CAIIGVGTYF. The chain uses TRBV6-1 and TRBJ2-3, with D tentatively TRBD2 (5 bases). Trimming took 10 bases from V and 14 from J, leaving 16 bases between them. The CDR3 contains 10 residues. Germline V gene sequence: CDR1 MNHNS, CDR2 SASEGT.

The chain is built from TRBV25-1 and TRBJ2-5, with D perhaps TRBD1 (6 bases). Trimming removed 3 bases from V and 1 base from J, with 15 bases in between. Germline CDR1 reads MGHDK; CDR2 reads SYGVNS. The CDR3 length is 16 residues. Here the CDR3 reads CASSDYFGQPQETQYF. The CDR3 DNA reads as TGTGCCAGCAGTGACTACTTCGGACAGCCCCAAGAGACCCAGTACTTC.

J is TRBJ1-2 and V is TRBV7-9; a possible D gene is TRBD1 (5 bases). Germline V CDR1 and CDR2: SEHNR, FQNEAQ (reference sequence). The CDR3 runs 13 residues. Trimming took 7 bases from V and 4 from J, leaving 13 bases between them. The CDR3 is CASTTVRGYGYTF. DNA for the CDR3: TGTGCCAGCACCACAGTAAGGGGCTATGGCTACACCTTC.

The CDR3 sequence: CASRYAQEETQYF. The CDR3 DNA reads as TGTGCCAGCAGATACGCACAGGAAGAGACCCAGTACTTC. The J gene is TRBJ2-5, the V gene TRBV6-1; a weak D match, TRBD1 (5 bases). Germline V gene data show CDR1 as MNHNS and CDR2 as SASEGT. The CDR3 consists of 13 residues. Between the trimmed V and J ends, which lost 6 bases and 3 bases, there was a span of 11 bases.

This clonotype was seen more than once but under ten times. The CDR3 protein is CAWSERAREKLFF. Written as DNA, the CDR3 is TGTGCCTGGAGTGAGAGGGCCCGGGAAAAACTGTTTTTT. The chain is built from TRBV30 and TRBJ1-4; D is uncertain. The ends were cut back, 1 base at V and 8 bases at J, with 11 bases in the middle. Germline-derived CDR1 and CDR2 are GTSNPN and SVGIG (reference sequence). CDR3 length equals 13 residues.

The chain uses TRBV6-6 and TRBJ2-3, with D perhaps TRBD2 (5 bases). This CDR3 is built from 15 residues. The germline gives CDR1 MNHNY, CDR2 SVGAGI (reference sequence). V lost 6 bases, J lost 3 bases, and 16 bases lay in between. The CDR3 DNA follows: TGTGCCAGCAGAGGACTTAGTCCGGGGACAGATACGCAGTATTTT. Translated: CASRGLSPGTDTQYF.

The genes are TRBV6-6 and TRBJ2-1; tentatively, D is TRBD2 (5 bases). Trimming pared 7 bases from V and 6 bases from J, leaving 7 bases between. CDR1 is MNHNY and CDR2 is SVGAGI in the germline V gene (reference sequence). This CDR3 is built from 11 residues. The CDR3 DNA is TGTGCCAGCATGAGGGCCAATGAGCAGTTCTTC. This sequence encodes CASMRANEQFF.

The chain has TRBV20-1 and TRBJ1-2; 7 bases fit TRBD1. The CDR3 totals 14 residues. Germline V gives CDR1 DFQATT, CDR2 SNEGSKA (reference sequence). J lost 4 bases, V lost 1 base, and 6 bases had no gene match. In DNA, the CDR3 is TGCAGTGCTAGAGTACCGACAGGGTCCTATGGCTACACCTTC. This gives the protein CSARVPTGSYGYTF.

The chain has TRBV29-1 and TRBJ2-1; 9 bases align to TRBD1. V gave up 6 bases and J gave up 3 bases; unmatched junction bases: 6. The CDR3 extends over 14 amino acids. Per the germline V gene, CDR1 is SQVTM and CDR2 is ANQGSEA. CDR3 bases: TGCAGCGTCGACCGGGACAGGGACTACAATGAGCAGTTCTTC. This encodes CSVDRDRDYNEQFF.

The chain has TRBV27 and TRBJ2-1, with TRBD2 matching 8 bases. Germline trimming cut 8 bases from V and 1 base from J; bases unmatched to any gene: 7. The V gene's germline CDR1 is MNHEY and CDR2 SMNVEV (reference sequence). The CDR3 has 15 residues. For the CDR3, the DNA is TGTGCCAGCCGAGCGGGAGTTACATCCTACAATGAGCAGTTCTTC. Encoded protein: CASRAGVTSYNEQFF.

The chain couples TRBV24-1 to TRBJ2-3, with D possibly called TRBD1 or TRBD2 (5 bases each). Germline loops: CDR1 KGHDR, CDR2 SFDVKD. Trimming cost V 5 bases and J 0 bases, with 20 bases left between them. The CDR3 runs 18 residues. The CDR3 spells CATSGLPGTETSTDTQYF. CDR3 nucleotide sequence: TGTGCCACCAGTGGCCTTCCCGGGACGGAGACTAGCACAGATACGCAGTATTTT.

The genes are TRBV6-5 and TRBJ2-3; 7 nucleotides align to TRBD1. CDR1 and CDR2 from the germline V gene are MNHEY and SVGAGI. This CDR3 region has 16 residues. V shed 6 bases and J 2 bases; nucleotides not matched to a gene: 11. CDR3 amino acids: CASSYTGVSPTDTQYF. DNA of the CDR3: TGTGCCAGCAGCTATACAGGGGTCAGCCCCACAGATACGCAGTATTTT.